This T cell receptor beta chain was identified during a study of response to subunit inactivated influenza vaccine. The CDR3 length is 14 residues. The V gene lost 2 bases and the J gene lost 2 bases, with 9 bases spanning the gap. CDR1 and CDR2 from the germline V gene are MNHEY and SVGAGI. One entry per CDR3 protein, called by TCRdb with MiXCR from the RT-PCR reads. The sample yields just over 300,000 distinct CDR3 sequences, just over 20% seen once. V is TRBV6-5 and J is TRBJ1-1, with D possibly being TRBD1 (5 bases). Sequenced here: PBMCs from blood, sampled approximately 20 months after vaccination. This TCR was recovered from a man aged 50-75 years who received an inactivated influenza vaccine. The CDR3 DNA reads as TGTGCCAGCAGTTACAGGGGCCCCAACACTGAAGCTTTCTTT. Encoded protein: CASSYRGPNTEAFF.